A selection of T cell receptor beta chains follows, all from one sample in a study of blood T cell repertoires in COVID-19. Using immunoSEQ multiplex PCR, the repertoire was profiled, and TCRdb retains in-frame clones only, with some absent. The sample has about 210,000 clones; about 86% are singletons. What was sequenced was PBMCs or T cells enriched from blood (not recorded which). These receptors all stem from a woman aged 50 to 60 with acute COVID-19. Each CDR3 is given with its conserved first and last residue. A D gene is named only where the DNA matches it firmly. Where a row states a size, it is once, few, many or the class of an expanded clone; other rows omit it.

d_call j_call clone_size v_call cdr3_aa cdr3_nt
TRBD1 TRBJ2-3 . TRBV11-3 CASSPGTGAFTDTQYF TGTGCCAGCAGCCCCGGGACAGGGGCCTTCACAGATACGCAGTATTTT
. TRBJ1-5 . TRBV30 CAWSVHAGQPQHF TGTGCCTGGAGTGTACACGCGGGTCAGCCCCAGCATTTT
TRBD1 TRBJ1-2 once TRBV5-5 CASSWTGSSGYTF TGTGCCAGCAGCTGGACAGGGTCCTCTGGCTACACCTTC
. TRBJ2-1 . TRBV18 CASSPYSRTGRSPYNEQFF TGTGCCAGCTCACCATACAGTAGGACGGGGAGGAGCCCCTACAATGAGCAGTTCTTC
. TRBJ1-4 . TRBV12-3/TRBV12-4 CASSPRLAEKLFF TGTGCCAGCAGCCCCCGCTTAGCGGAAAAACTGTTTTTT
TRBD1 TRBJ2-2 . TRBV29-1 CSVGPDRDTGELFF TGCAGCGTGGGCCCAGACAGGGACACCGGGGAGCTGTTTTTT
. TRBJ1-1 . TRBV6-1 CASSDGVFEAFF TGTGCCAGCAGTGATGGAGTCTTTGAAGCTTTCTTT
TRBD2 TRBJ2-1 many TRBV7-6 CASSLDDPGLAGGRMFF TGTGCCAGCAGCTTAGACGACCCGGGACTAGCGGGAGGCCGTATGTTCTTC
TRBD1 TRBJ1-5 few TRBV12-5 CASGLQTGQGHQPQHF TGTGCTAGTGGTTTGCAGACGGGACAGGGGCATCAGCCCCAGCATTTT
. TRBJ2-7 . TRBV13 CASSLGYGTTYEQYF TGTGCCAGCAGCTTAGGATACGGGACAACCTACGAGCAGTACTTC
. TRBJ2-5 . TRBV2 CASGAVSQETQYF TGTGCCAGCGGGGCGGTCTCCCAAGAGACCCAGTACTTC
. TRBJ1-6 . TRBV27 CASSLSGTSYNSPLHF TGTGCCAGCAGTTTATCGGGGACAAGCTATAATTCACCCCTCCACTTT
TRBD1 TRBJ1-1 . TRBV6-6 CASSYPGQGGTEAFF TGTGCCAGCAGTTACCCAGGACAGGGAGGCACTGAAGCTTTCTTT
. TRBJ2-1 . TRBV21-1 CASSKGLGYNEQFF TGTGCCAGCAGCAAAGGACTAGGGTACAATGAGCAGTTCTTC
TRBD1 TRBJ2-7 . TRBV3-1/TRBV3-2 CASSQSRQGITYEQYF TGTGCCAGCAGCCAAAGCCGACAGGGTATAACCTACGAGCAGTACTTC
. TRBJ2-3 . TRBV15 CATSSLSGGRDTQYF TGTGCCACCAGCAGTCTATCCGGGGGGCGAGATACGCAGTATTTT
TRBD2 TRBJ2-4 . TRBV5-4 CASSPAGGAGNIQYF TGTGCCAGCAGCCCAGCCGGGGGGGCCGGAAACATTCAGTACTTC
. TRBJ1-6 . TRBV14 CASSRDFYNSPLHF TGTGCCAGCTCCAGAGACTTCTATAATTCACCCCTCCACTTT
TRBD1 TRBJ1-6 once TRBV7-2 CASSLVGGSFSPLHF TGTGCCAGCAGCTTAGTAGGGGGCTCTTTTTCACCCCTCCACTTT
TRBD1 TRBJ2-7 few TRBV19 CASSIDRGYEQYF TGTGCCAGTAGTATCGACAGGGGCTACGAGCAGTACTTC
TRBD1 TRBJ2-2 . TRBV5-4 CASSLVRQGTGELFF TGTGCCAGCAGCTTGGTGAGACAGGGGACCGGGGAGCTGTTTTTT
. TRBJ2-4 . TRBV21-1 CASRLSPQGSLAKNIQYF TGTGCCAGCAGACTTTCCCCCCAGGGCAGCCTAGCCAAAAACATTCAGTACTTC
. TRBJ1-1 . TRBV28 CASSPNLGSVPEAFF TGTGCCAGCAGTCCCAATCTAGGATCAGTACCTGAAGCTTTCTTT
TRBD1 TRBJ1-3 few TRBV19 CASSFLAGTGSGNTIYF TGTGCCAGTAGTTTCCTCGCCGGGACAGGGTCTGGAAACACCATATATTTT
. TRBJ2-7 . TRBV11-3 CASSLRAGKGYEQYF TGTGCCAGCAGCTTAAGGGCAGGGAAAGGCTACGAGCAGTACTTC
TRBD2 TRBJ2-7 . TRBV6-2/TRBV6-3 CASSTGTSGIGGGEQYF TGTGCCAGCAGTACCGGGACTAGCGGGATCGGGGGCGGCGAGCAGTACTTC